This entry lists 2 T cell receptor beta chains sequenced from one sample in a study of blood T cell repertoires in COVID-19. The table came from immunoSEQ multiplex PCR; TCRdb's copy has only in-frame clones and leaves some out. The sample contains more than 300,000 clones, 87% of which appear only once. The sequenced sample was PBMCs or T cells enriched from blood (not recorded which). All receptors come from a man in his forties in a cohort exposed to, infected with or recovered from COVID-19 (not recorded which).

The chain joins TRBV28 to TRBJ1-3; no definite D call. This CDR3 comprises 15 residues. Germline CDR1 and CDR2: MDHEN and SYDVKM. The germline V and J ends were trimmed by 2 bases and 4 bases, with 12 bases remaining between them. The CDR3 DNA is TGTGCCAGCAGTTTACACAGTTCTATCGGAAACACCATATATTTT. Translated: CASSLHSSIGNTIYF.

The J gene is TRBJ2-1, the V gene TRBV7-2; TRBD2 matches at 11 bases. Germline assignment: CDR1 SGHTA and CDR2 FQGNSA. V dropped 6 bases and J dropped 6; count of bases not matched to a gene: 13. The CDR3 runs to 17 residues. The CDR3, as DNA: TGTGCCAGCAGACAACCGGGACTAGCGGAAGGCCTCAATGAGCAGTTCTTC. It specifies CASRQPGLAEGLNEQFF.